This T cell receptor (beta chain) was observed in a study of blood T cell repertoires in COVID-19. The wider study: Collection of acute and convalescent COVID-19 samples took place in the United States, Italy and Spain. PBMCs, B-cell-depleted T cells, or T cells were the source of the cDNA or gDNA that made up the material.

How the authors handled the data: Reference gene primer amplification gave estimated nucleated cell counts. The assay was immunoSEQ multiplex PCR, and TCRdb's table has in-frame clones only and misses some. That table is the source of V, J and clone size, and D and trimming were worked out from the DNA. The sample has under 300,000 clones; roughly 83% are singletons. This clone was recorded only once. The CDR3 loop spans 16 amino acids. With 5 bases removed from V and 5 bases from J, the gap between germline ends came to 21 bases. Germline-derived CDR1 and CDR2 are LNHDA and SQIVND (reference sequence).

The sample taken for sequencing was peripheral blood. This chain uses TRBV19 with TRBJ1-1, with D possibly TRBD1 on 6 matching bases. The TCR was taken from a man older than 75 with acute or convalescent COVID-19. The CDR3 reads CASSLTFFGGGTEAFF. The CDR3 DNA reads as TGTGCCAGTAGTCTAACGTTCTTTGGGGGCGGGACTGAAGCTTTCTTT.